This is a list of T cell receptor beta chains from one sample in a study of identical twins. TCRdb used MiXCR to reprocess the 5' RACE reads, holding one entry per CDR3 protein. The profile shows fewer than 350,000 distinct CDR3 sequences, less than 9% of them singletons. These same records also appear under a second study, on yellow fever vaccine responses in identical twins.

Sequenced material: memory (CD45RO+) T cells sorted from blood. The receptors stem from a woman aged 18-30 years in good health. Each CDR3 is given with its conserved first and last residue. Fields, in order: V gene, J gene, clone size, D gene, CDR3 protein, CDR3 DNA. The D gene is left open where the match is weak. Clone size is stated in some rows and not others, as once, few, many or a class when expanded.

v_call: TRBV5-1; j_call: TRBJ1-2; clone_size: many; d_call: TRBD1; cdr3_aa: CASSPDRGHGYTF; cdr3_nt: TGCGCCAGCAGCCCCGACAGGGGACATGGCTACACCTTC
v_call: TRBV12-3/TRBV12-4; j_call: TRBJ2-2; clone_size: many; d_call: NA; cdr3_aa: CASSLGTTGELFF; cdr3_nt: TGTGCCAGCAGTCTGGGGACTACCGGGGAGCTGTTTTTT
v_call: TRBV6-1; j_call: TRBJ2-3; clone_size: few; d_call: NA; cdr3_aa: CASSAGLGPTDTQYF; cdr3_nt: TGTGCCAGCAGCGCCGGGCTAGGTCCGACAGATACGCAGTATTTT
v_call: TRBV20-1; j_call: TRBJ2-7; clone_size: NA; d_call: NA; cdr3_aa: CSARRSSSPYEQYF; cdr3_nt: TGCAGTGCTAGAAGGAGCTCGTCTCCCTACGAGCAGTACTTC
v_call: TRBV27; j_call: TRBJ2-1; clone_size: NA; d_call: TRBD1; cdr3_aa: CASSLRTGGGTSSYNEQFF; cdr3_nt: TGTGCCAGCAGTCTCCGGACAGGGGGAGGAACTAGCTCCTACAATGAGCAGTTCTTC
v_call: TRBV4-2; j_call: TRBJ2-1; clone_size: NA; d_call: TRBD2; cdr3_aa: CASSQDLAGGSSYNEQFF; cdr3_nt: TGTGCCAGCAGCCAAGACCTAGCGGGGGGGAGCTCCTACAATGAGCAGTTCTTC
v_call: TRBV5-1; j_call: TRBJ2-5; clone_size: many; d_call: TRBD2; cdr3_aa: CASSPSGQETQYF; cdr3_nt: TGCGCCAGCAGCCCTAGCGGGCAAGAGACCCAGTACTTC
v_call: TRBV12-3/TRBV12-4; j_call: TRBJ1-6; clone_size: many; d_call: NA; cdr3_aa: CASSFRGDYNSPLHF; cdr3_nt: TGTGCCAGCAGTTTTAGAGGGGACTATAATTCACCCCTCCACTTT
v_call: TRBV10-3; j_call: TRBJ1-2; clone_size: NA; d_call: NA; cdr3_aa: CAISAGTNYGYTF; cdr3_nt: TGTGCCATCAGTGCCGGGACTAACTATGGCTACACCTTC
v_call: TRBV24-1; j_call: TRBJ2-1; clone_size: NA; d_call: TRBD2; cdr3_aa: CATSDSAVTGTSGRYSSYNEQFF; cdr3_nt: TGTGCCACCAGTGACTCTGCCGTCACCGGGACTAGCGGGAGGTATAGCTCCTACAATGAGCAGTTCTTC
v_call: TRBV29-1; j_call: TRBJ1-2; clone_size: many; d_call: TRBD1; cdr3_aa: CSVGWTGPRTRGGYTF; cdr3_nt: TGCAGCGTAGGATGGACAGGCCCCAGGACGAGGGGGGGCTACACCTTC
v_call: TRBV24-1; j_call: TRBJ2-1; clone_size: few; d_call: TRBD1; cdr3_aa: CATSEDGQGAYNEQFF; cdr3_nt: TGTGCCACCAGTGAAGACGGACAGGGGGCCTACAATGAGCAGTTCTTC
v_call: TRBV6-6; j_call: TRBJ2-2; clone_size: few; d_call: NA; cdr3_aa: CASSARPAGELFF; cdr3_nt: TGTGCCAGCAGTGCCCGCCCCGCCGGGGAGCTGTTTTTT
v_call: TRBV5-6; j_call: TRBJ2-7; clone_size: many; d_call: NA; cdr3_aa: CASSLRAYEQYF; cdr3_nt: TGTGCCAGCAGCCTACGGGCCTACGAGCAGTACTTC
v_call: TRBV28; j_call: TRBJ1-5; clone_size: few; d_call: NA; cdr3_aa: CASSLRVGSNQPQHF; cdr3_nt: TGTGCCAGCAGTTTAAGGGTGGGAAGCAATCAGCCCCAGCATTTT
v_call: TRBV29-1; j_call: TRBJ2-5; clone_size: many; d_call: TRBD1; cdr3_aa: CSVATGTGGETQYF; cdr3_nt: TGCAGCGTCGCAACCGGGACAGGGGGAGAGACCCAGTACTTC
v_call: TRBV5-1; j_call: TRBJ2-5; clone_size: many; d_call: TRBD1; cdr3_aa: CASSLGDRVDETQYF; cdr3_nt: TGCGCCAGCAGCCTTGGGGACAGGGTCGACGAGACCCAGTACTTC
v_call: TRBV11-2; j_call: TRBJ2-5; clone_size: NA; d_call: TRBD2; cdr3_aa: CASSLGLAGEGTQYF; cdr3_nt: TGTGCCAGCAGCCTCGGACTAGCGGGGGAGGGGACCCAGTACTTC
v_call: TRBV20-1; j_call: TRBJ1-4; clone_size: NA; d_call: NA; cdr3_aa: CSARHSINEKLFF; cdr3_nt: TGCAGTGCTAGACATTCTATTAATGAAAAACTGTTTTTT
v_call: TRBV19; j_call: TRBJ2-2; clone_size: few; d_call: NA; cdr3_aa: CASTPSTGELFF; cdr3_nt: TGTGCCAGTACCCCTAGCACCGGGGAGCTGTTTTTT
v_call: TRBV27; j_call: TRBJ2-7; clone_size: NA; d_call: TRBD2; cdr3_aa: CASSFNSGRAEQYF; cdr3_nt: TGTGCCAGCAGCTTCAATAGCGGGAGGGCTGAGCAGTACTTC
v_call: TRBV9; j_call: TRBJ1-2; clone_size: few; d_call: NA; cdr3_aa: CASSTLSGYTF; cdr3_nt: TGTGCCAGCAGCACGTTAAGTGGCTACACCTTC
v_call: TRBV5-1; j_call: TRBJ1-6; clone_size: many; d_call: TRBD1; cdr3_aa: CASSGGQGFPLHF; cdr3_nt: TGCGCCAGCAGCGGAGGACAGGGGTTTCCCCTCCACTTT
v_call: TRBV18; j_call: TRBJ2-7; clone_size: few; d_call: TRBD2; cdr3_aa: CASSPQGTSGSYEQYF; cdr3_nt: TGTGCCAGCTCACCACAGGGGACTAGCGGCTCCTACGAGCAGTACTTC
v_call: TRBV29-1; j_call: TRBJ2-5; clone_size: NA; d_call: NA; cdr3_aa: CSVDVQQETQYF; cdr3_nt: TGCAGCGTTGACGTCCAGCAAGAGACCCAGTACTTC
v_call: TRBV12-3/TRBV12-4; j_call: TRBJ1-4; clone_size: many; d_call: NA; cdr3_aa: CASSWQDIPGEKLFF; cdr3_nt: TGTGCCAGCAGTTGGCAGGACATCCCAGGTGAAAAACTGTTTTTT
v_call: TRBV9; j_call: TRBJ2-2; clone_size: many; d_call: NA; cdr3_aa: CASSVNLLNTGELFF; cdr3_nt: TGTGCCAGCAGCGTAAATCTCCTGAACACCGGGGAGCTGTTTTTT
v_call: TRBV14; j_call: TRBJ1-3; clone_size: NA; d_call: TRBD1; cdr3_aa: CASSHGTGPGNTIYF; cdr3_nt: TGTGCCAGCAGCCACGGGACAGGGCCTGGAAACACCATATATTTT
v_call: TRBV28; j_call: TRBJ2-5; clone_size: many; d_call: TRBD2; cdr3_aa: CASSLQGGKETQYF; cdr3_nt: TGTGCCAGCAGTTTACAGGGAGGGAAAGAGACCCAGTACTTC
v_call: TRBV7-8; j_call: TRBJ1-1; clone_size: many; d_call: NA; cdr3_aa: CASSSLAGAMNTEAFF; cdr3_nt: TGTGCCAGCAGCTCGCTCGCGGGGGCGATGAACACTGAAGCTTTCTTT
v_call: TRBV9; j_call: TRBJ2-2; clone_size: few; d_call: NA; cdr3_aa: CASSGGLSNTGELFF; cdr3_nt: TGTGCCAGCAGCGGGGGCTTGTCGAACACCGGGGAGCTGTTTTTT
v_call: TRBV3-1; j_call: TRBJ2-7; clone_size: many; d_call: TRBD2; cdr3_aa: CASSRPGTSGGYEQYF; cdr3_nt: TGTGCCAGCAGCCGGCCTGGGACTAGCGGGGGATACGAGCAGTACTTC
v_call: TRBV7-9; j_call: TRBJ1-6; clone_size: many; d_call: NA; cdr3_aa: CASSLDPRVSPLHF; cdr3_nt: TGTGCCAGCAGCTTAGATCCCAGGGTCTCACCCCTCCACTTT
v_call: TRBV24-1; j_call: TRBJ2-5; clone_size: many; d_call: NA; cdr3_aa: CATVDRQETQYF; cdr3_nt: TGTGCCACCGTGGACAGACAAGAGACCCAGTACTTC
v_call: TRBV14; j_call: TRBJ2-5; clone_size: NA; d_call: TRBD2; cdr3_aa: CATALTSGSEETQYF; cdr3_nt: TGTGCCACCGCATTGACTAGCGGGAGCGAGGAGACCCAGTACTTC
v_call: TRBV9; j_call: TRBJ2-1; clone_size: NA; d_call: NA; cdr3_aa: CASSVAVGPHNEQFF; cdr3_nt: TGTGCCAGCAGCGTAGCCGTGGGACCTCACAATGAGCAGTTCTTC
v_call: TRBV2; j_call: TRBJ2-7; clone_size: NA; d_call: NA; cdr3_aa: CASGLYEQYF; cdr3_nt: TGTGCCAGCGGGCTCTACGAGCAGTACTTC
v_call: TRBV19; j_call: TRBJ2-3; clone_size: NA; d_call: NA; cdr3_aa: CASSPKGNTQYF; cdr3_nt: TGTGCCAGTAGCCCCAAGGGAAATACGCAGTATTTT
v_call: TRBV6-1; j_call: TRBJ2-1; clone_size: many; d_call: TRBD2; cdr3_aa: CASTFVSGRRNEQFF; cdr3_nt: TGTGCCAGCACCTTCGTGAGCGGGAGACGAAATGAGCAGTTCTTC
v_call: TRBV3-1; j_call: TRBJ2-5; clone_size: NA; d_call: TRBD2; cdr3_aa: CASSPGTSGRAETQYF; cdr3_nt: TGTGCCAGCAGTCCCGGGACTAGCGGGCGCGCTGAGACCCAGTACTTC
v_call: TRBV21-1; j_call: TRBJ1-2; clone_size: NA; d_call: NA; cdr3_aa: CASSKDGAGYTF; cdr3_nt: TGTGCCAGCAGCAAAGATGGGGCGGGCTACACCTTC
v_call: TRBV5-1; j_call: TRBJ1-2; clone_size: many; d_call: NA; cdr3_aa: CASSPGSNYGYTF; cdr3_nt: TGCGCCAGCAGCCCCGGGTCTAACTATGGCTACACCTTC
v_call: TRBV5-5; j_call: TRBJ2-3; clone_size: many; d_call: NA; cdr3_aa: CASSLSMTGWGTDTQYF; cdr3_nt: TGTGCCAGCAGCTTATCTATGACGGGTTGGGGCACAGATACGCAGTATTTT
v_call: TRBV12-3/TRBV12-4; j_call: TRBJ1-3; clone_size: many; d_call: TRBD1; cdr3_aa: CASSPGQGSGNTIYF; cdr3_nt: TGTGCCAGCAGCCCGGGACAGGGGTCTGGAAACACCATATATTTT
v_call: TRBV9; j_call: TRBJ2-2; clone_size: NA; d_call: TRBD2; cdr3_aa: CASSATSGPTGELFF; cdr3_nt: TGTGCCAGCAGCGCGACTAGCGGGCCCACCGGGGAGCTGTTTTTT
v_call: TRBV10-3; j_call: TRBJ2-5; clone_size: few; d_call: NA; cdr3_aa: CAISRQQETQYF; cdr3_nt: TGTGCCATCAGCCGACAACAAGAGACCCAGTACTTC
v_call: TRBV24-1; j_call: TRBJ2-3; clone_size: many; d_call: NA; cdr3_aa: CAPTEERGDTQYF; cdr3_nt: TGTGCCCCGACGGAGGAGAGAGGAGATACGCAGTATTTT
v_call: TRBV5-1; j_call: TRBJ2-2; clone_size: few; d_call: NA; cdr3_aa: CASSLGDPPGELFF; cdr3_nt: TGCGCCAGCAGCTTGGGAGACCCTCCCGGGGAGCTGTTTTTT
v_call: TRBV11-2; j_call: TRBJ1-2; clone_size: NA; d_call: NA; cdr3_aa: CASSFTWTRTGGYGYTF; cdr3_nt: TGTGCCAGCAGCTTTACTTGGACCCGAACGGGGGGCTATGGCTACACCTTC
v_call: TRBV18; j_call: TRBJ2-5; clone_size: many; d_call: NA; cdr3_aa: CASSRRGEETQYF; cdr3_nt: TGTGCCAGCTCACGGAGAGGGGAAGAGACCCAGTACTTC
v_call: TRBV28; j_call: TRBJ2-1; clone_size: NA; d_call: NA; cdr3_aa: CASRTRLCAYDEQFF; cdr3_nt: TGTGCCAGCAGAACACGACTGTGTGCCTATGATGAGCAGTTCTTC
v_call: TRBV4-2; j_call: TRBJ2-3; clone_size: NA; d_call: NA; cdr3_aa: CASSQEVSGIGTQYF; cdr3_nt: TGTGCCAGCAGCCAAGAAGTCAGCGGCATAGGCACGCAGTATTTT
v_call: TRBV6-5; j_call: TRBJ2-1; clone_size: NA; d_call: TRBD2; cdr3_aa: CASSSWTSEQFF; cdr3_nt: TGTGCCAGCAGTTCATGGACTAGCGAACAGTTCTTC
v_call: TRBV11-3; j_call: TRBJ2-5; clone_size: NA; d_call: NA; cdr3_aa: CASSLRQGEETQYF; cdr3_nt: TGTGCCAGCAGCTTACGGCAGGGAGAAGAGACCCAGTACTTC
v_call: TRBV11-2; j_call: TRBJ2-3; clone_size: few; d_call: NA; cdr3_aa: CASSFQGPPHTDTQYF; cdr3_nt: TGTGCCAGCAGCTTTCAGGGGCCCCCCCACACAGATACGCAGTATTTT
v_call: TRBV5-1; j_call: TRBJ2-1; clone_size: NA; d_call: TRBD2; cdr3_aa: CASSSGTSISNEQFF; cdr3_nt: TGCGCCAGCAGCTCCGGGACTAGCATCAGCAATGAGCAGTTCTTC
v_call: TRBV2; j_call: TRBJ1-4; clone_size: few; d_call: TRBD1; cdr3_aa: CASRGTGMVEKLFF; cdr3_nt: TGTGCCAGCAGGGGGACAGGGATGGTTGAAAAACTGTTTTTT